There are a few counts of the clone carrying this T cell receptor (beta chain). The CDR3 is made up of 17 amino acids. The germline V gene encodes CDR1 SGHRS and CDR2 YFSETQ. V lost 4 bases to trimming and J lost 5 bases, with 21 bases between them. This specimen belongs to a study of regulatory T cells in long-lasting Graves disease. Time point given: newly diagnosed GD, antithyroid drugs for less than 3 months. The authors made the TCR library using RNA they extracted from PBMCs. Building of the TCR beta libraries involved iRepertoire HTBI primers and Arm-PCR of CDR3 regions. One entry per CDR3 protein, called by TCRdb with MiXCR from the multiplex PCR reads. Of 350,000 to 450,000 distinct CDR3 sequences in the sample, roughly 17% were seen once. This sample also belongs to another study, concerning T cells in Graves' hyperthyroidism and ophthalmopathy. This second study notes: When the TCR CDR3 underwent first-round RT-PCR, the HTBI primer set was used.

Here the sequenced sample was peripheral blood mononuclear cells (PBMCs), taken at new diagnosis, from a patient treated with antithyroid drugs. The chain employs TRBV5-1 and TRBJ1-4; TRBD1 might be the D (6 bases). The receptor's source is a man in his forties or fifties with Graves disease. This chain's CDR3 is CASSEGSGVRGNEKLFF. DNA of the CDR3: TGCGCCAGCAGCGAGGGAAGTGGAGTAAGGGGGAATGAAAAACTGTTTTTT.